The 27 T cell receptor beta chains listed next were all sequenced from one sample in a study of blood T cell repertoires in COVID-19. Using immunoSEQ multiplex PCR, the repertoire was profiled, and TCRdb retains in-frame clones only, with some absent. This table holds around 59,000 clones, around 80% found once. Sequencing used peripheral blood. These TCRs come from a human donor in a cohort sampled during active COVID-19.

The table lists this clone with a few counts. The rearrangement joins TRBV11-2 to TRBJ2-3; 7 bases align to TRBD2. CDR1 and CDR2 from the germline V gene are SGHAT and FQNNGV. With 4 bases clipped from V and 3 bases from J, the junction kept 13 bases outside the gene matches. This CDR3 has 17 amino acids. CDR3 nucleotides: TGTGCCAGCAGCTACCCCACGGGGCGGGAGAGTACAGATACGCAGTATTTT. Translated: CASSYPTGRESTDTQYF.

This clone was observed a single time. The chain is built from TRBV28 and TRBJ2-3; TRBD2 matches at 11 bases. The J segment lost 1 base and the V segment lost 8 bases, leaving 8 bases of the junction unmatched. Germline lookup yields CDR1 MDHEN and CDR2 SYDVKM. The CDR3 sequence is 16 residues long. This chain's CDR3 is CASGLLAGGGTDTQYF. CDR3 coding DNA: TGTGCCAGCGGGTTGCTAGCGGGAGGAGGCACAGATACGCAGTATTTT.

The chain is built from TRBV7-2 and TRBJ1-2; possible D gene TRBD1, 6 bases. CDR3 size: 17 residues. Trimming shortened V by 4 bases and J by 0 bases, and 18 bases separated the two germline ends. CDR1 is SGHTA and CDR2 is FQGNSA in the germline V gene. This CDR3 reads CASSSRTAPSANYGYTF. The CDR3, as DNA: TGTGCCAGCAGCTCCAGGACAGCTCCATCGGCTAACTATGGCTACACCTTC.

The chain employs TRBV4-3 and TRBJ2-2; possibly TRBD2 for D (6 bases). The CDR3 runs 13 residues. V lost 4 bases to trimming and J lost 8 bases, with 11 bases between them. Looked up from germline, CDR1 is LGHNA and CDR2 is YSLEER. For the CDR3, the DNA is TGCGCCAGCAGCCTGAGGAGGGGAGGGGAGCTGTTTTTT. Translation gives CASSLRRGGELFF.

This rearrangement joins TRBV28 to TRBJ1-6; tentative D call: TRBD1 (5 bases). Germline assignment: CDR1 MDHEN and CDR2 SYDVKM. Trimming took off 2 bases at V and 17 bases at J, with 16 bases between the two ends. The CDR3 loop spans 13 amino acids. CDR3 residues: CASSLIGRDSIHF. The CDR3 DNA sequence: TGTGCCAGCAGTTTAATCGGCCGGGACTCTATCCACTTT.

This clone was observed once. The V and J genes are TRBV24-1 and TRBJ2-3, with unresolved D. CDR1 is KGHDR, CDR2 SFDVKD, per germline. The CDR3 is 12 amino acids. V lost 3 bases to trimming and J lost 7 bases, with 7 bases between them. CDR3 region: CATSDEVNTQYF. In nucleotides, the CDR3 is TGTGCCACCAGTGATGAGGTGAATACGCAGTATTTT.

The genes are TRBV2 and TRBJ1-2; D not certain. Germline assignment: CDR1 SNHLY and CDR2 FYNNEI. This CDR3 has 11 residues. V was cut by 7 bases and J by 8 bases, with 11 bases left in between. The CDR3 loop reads CASNVGPGYTF. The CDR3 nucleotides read TGTGCCAGCAACGTGGGCCCGGGCTACACCTTC.

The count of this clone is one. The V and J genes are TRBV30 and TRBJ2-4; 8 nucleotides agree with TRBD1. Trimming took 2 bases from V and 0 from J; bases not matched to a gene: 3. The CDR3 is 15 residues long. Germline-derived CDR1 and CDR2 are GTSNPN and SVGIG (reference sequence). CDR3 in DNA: TGTGCCTGGAGTCAGGGGGCCCTAGCCAAAAACATTCAGTACTTC. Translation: CAWSQGALAKNIQYF.

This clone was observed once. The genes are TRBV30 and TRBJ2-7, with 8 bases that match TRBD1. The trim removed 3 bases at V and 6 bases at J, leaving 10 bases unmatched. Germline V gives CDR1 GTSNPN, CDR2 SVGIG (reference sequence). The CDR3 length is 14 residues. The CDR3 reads CAWRRRDRFFEQYF. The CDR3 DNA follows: TGTGCCTGGAGGAGACGGGACAGGTTTTTCGAGCAGTACTTC.

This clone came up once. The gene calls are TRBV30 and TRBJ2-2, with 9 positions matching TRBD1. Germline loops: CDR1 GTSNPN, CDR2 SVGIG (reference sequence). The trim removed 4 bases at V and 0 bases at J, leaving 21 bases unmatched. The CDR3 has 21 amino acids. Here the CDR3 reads CAWNKHPQGTGRLANTGELFF. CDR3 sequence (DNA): TGTGCCTGGAACAAACATCCCCAGGGGACAGGGAGGCTTGCGAACACCGGGGAGCTGTTTTTT. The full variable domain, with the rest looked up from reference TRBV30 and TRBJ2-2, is SQTIHQWPATLVQPVGSPLSLECTVEGTSNPNLYWYRQAAGRGLQLLFYSVGIGQISSEVPQNLSASRPQDRQFILSSKKLLLSDSGFYLCAWNKHPQGTGRLANTGELFFGEGSRLTVL.

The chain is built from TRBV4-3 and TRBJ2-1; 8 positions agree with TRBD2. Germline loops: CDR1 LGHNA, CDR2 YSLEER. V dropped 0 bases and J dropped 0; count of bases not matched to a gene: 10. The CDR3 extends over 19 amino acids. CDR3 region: CASSQDFSSGISSYNEQFF. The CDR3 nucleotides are TGCGCCAGCAGCCAAGATTTCAGTAGCGGGATCAGCTCCTACAATGAGCAGTTCTTC.

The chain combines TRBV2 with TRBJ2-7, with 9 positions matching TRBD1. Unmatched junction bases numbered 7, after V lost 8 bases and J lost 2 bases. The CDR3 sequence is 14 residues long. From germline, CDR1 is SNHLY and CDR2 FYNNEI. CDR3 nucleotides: TGTGCCAGCCTTAGGGGGACAGGGCCCTACGAGCAGTACTTC. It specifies CASLRGTGPYEQYF.

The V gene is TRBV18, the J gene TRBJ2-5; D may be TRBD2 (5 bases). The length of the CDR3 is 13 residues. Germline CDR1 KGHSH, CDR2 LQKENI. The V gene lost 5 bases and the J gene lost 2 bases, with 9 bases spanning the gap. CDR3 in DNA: TGTGCCAGCTCAAGGGAGATACAAGAGACCCAGTACTTC. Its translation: CASSREIQETQYF. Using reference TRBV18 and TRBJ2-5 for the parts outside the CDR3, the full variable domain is NAGVMQNPRHLVRRRGQEARLRCSPMKGHSHVYWYRQLPEEGLKFMVYLQKENIIDESGMPKERFSAEFPKEGPSILRIQQVVRGDSAAYFCASSREIQETQYFGPGTRLLVL.

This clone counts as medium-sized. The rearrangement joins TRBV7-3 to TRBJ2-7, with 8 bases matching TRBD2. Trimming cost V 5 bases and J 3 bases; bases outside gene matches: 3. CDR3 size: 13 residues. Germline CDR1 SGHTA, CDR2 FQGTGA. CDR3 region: CASSPSGSYEQYF. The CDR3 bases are TGTGCCAGCAGCCCGAGCGGGAGCTACGAGCAGTACTTC.

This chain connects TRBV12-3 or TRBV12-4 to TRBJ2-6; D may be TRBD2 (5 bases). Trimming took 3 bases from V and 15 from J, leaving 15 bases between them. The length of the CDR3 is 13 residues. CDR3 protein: CASSFVPMAGLTF. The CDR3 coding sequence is TGTGCCAGCAGTTTCGTTCCCATGGCGGGCCTGACTTTC.

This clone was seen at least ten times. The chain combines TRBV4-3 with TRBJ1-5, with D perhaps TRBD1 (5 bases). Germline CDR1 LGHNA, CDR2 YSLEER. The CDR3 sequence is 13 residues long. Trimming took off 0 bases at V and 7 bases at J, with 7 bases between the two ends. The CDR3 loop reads CASSQDWGQPQHF. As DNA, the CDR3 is TGCGCCAGCAGCCAAGATTGGGGCCAGCCCCAGCATTTT.

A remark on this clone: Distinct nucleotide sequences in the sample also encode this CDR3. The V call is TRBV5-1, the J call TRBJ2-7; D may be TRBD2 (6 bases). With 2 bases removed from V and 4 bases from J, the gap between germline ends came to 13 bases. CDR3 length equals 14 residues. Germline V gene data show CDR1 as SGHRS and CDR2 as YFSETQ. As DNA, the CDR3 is TGCGCCAGCAGCTTCGGGGGATCCATTTACGAGCAGTACTTC. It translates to CASSFGGSIYEQYF.

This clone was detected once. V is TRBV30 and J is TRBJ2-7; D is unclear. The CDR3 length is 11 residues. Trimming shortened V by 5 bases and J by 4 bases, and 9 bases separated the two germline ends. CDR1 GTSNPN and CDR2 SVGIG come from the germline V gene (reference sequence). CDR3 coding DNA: TGTGCCTGGGGGGTTACTTACGAGCAGTACTTC. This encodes CAWGVTYEQYF.

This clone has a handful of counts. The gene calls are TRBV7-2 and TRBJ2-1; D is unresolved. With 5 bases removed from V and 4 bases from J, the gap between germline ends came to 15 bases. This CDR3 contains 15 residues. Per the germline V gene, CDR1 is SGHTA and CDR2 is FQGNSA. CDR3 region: CASSPRVPAYNEQFF. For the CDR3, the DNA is TGTGCCAGCAGCCCCCGGGTCCCAGCTTACAATGAGCAGTTCTTC.

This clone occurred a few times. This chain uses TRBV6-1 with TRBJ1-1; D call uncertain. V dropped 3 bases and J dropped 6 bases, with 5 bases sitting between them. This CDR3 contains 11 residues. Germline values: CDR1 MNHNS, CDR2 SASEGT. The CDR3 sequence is CASSETPEAFF. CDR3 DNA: TGTGCCAGCAGTGAGACACCTGAAGCTTTCTTT.

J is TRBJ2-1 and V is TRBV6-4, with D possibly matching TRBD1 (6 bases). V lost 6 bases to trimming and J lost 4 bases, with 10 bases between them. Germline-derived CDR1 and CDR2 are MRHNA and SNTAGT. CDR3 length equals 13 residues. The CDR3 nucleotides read TGTGCCAGCAGCCCAACAGGGTACAATGAGCAGTTCTTC. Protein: CASSPTGYNEQFF.

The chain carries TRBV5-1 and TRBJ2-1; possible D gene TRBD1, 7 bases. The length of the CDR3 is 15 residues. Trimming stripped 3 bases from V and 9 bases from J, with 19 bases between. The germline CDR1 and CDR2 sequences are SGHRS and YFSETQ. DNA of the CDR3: TGCGCCAGCAGCTCCCGGGCCCCAGGGGGAGGTGAGCAGTTCTTC. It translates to CASSSRAPGGGEQFF.

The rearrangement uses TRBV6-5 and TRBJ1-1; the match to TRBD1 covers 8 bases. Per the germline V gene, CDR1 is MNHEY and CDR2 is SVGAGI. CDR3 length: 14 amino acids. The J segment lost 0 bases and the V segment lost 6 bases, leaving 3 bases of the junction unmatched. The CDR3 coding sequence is TGTGCCAGCAGCCTGACAGGGGTGAACACTGAAGCTTTCTTT. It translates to CASSLTGVNTEAFF.

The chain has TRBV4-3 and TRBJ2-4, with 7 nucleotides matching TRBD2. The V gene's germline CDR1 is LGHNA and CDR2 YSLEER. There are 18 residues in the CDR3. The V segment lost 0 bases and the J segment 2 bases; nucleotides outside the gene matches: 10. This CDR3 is CASSQDLWWGGSKNIQYF. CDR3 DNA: TGCGCCAGCAGCCAAGATCTGTGGTGGGGGGGATCCAAAAACATTCAGTACTTC.

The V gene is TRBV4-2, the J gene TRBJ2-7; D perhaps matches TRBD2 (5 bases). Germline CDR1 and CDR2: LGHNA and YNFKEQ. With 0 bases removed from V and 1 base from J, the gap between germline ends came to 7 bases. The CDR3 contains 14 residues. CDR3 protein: CASSQERVSYEQYF. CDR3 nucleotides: TGTGCCAGCAGCCAAGAGAGGGTTTCCTACGAGCAGTACTTC.

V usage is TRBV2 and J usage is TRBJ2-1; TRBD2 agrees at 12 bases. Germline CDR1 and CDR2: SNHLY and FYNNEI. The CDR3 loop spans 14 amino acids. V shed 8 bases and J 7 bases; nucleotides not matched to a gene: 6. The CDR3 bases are TGTGCCAGCCCTACTACTAGCGGGGGGAATGAGCAGTTCTTC. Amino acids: CASPTTSGGNEQFF.

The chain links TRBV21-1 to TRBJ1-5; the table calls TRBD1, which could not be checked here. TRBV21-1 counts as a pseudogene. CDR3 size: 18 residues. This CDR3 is CASSFGTGDRYSNQPQHF. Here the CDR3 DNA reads TGTGCCAGCAGCTTCGGGACAGGGGACCGATATAGCAATCAGCCCCAGCATTTT.